This section outlines one TCR beta chain sequence together with its context. Its antigen specificity is not known. The input lacks base qualities; no much larger clone sits a single base away. Its CDR3 holds 15 amino acids, cysteine through phenylalanine. Only the CDR3 DNA is retained, 45 bases long and in frame from the first base. For CDR1 and CDR2, the germline V gene lists SNHLY and FYNNEI. V loses 5 bases of germline sequence and J loses 2 bases, and the interval between the two ends is 14 bases. This sample was included in a study of blood T cell repertoires in COVID-19 (dated by TCRdb to 2018 to 2021). The study in broad terms: Collaborator samples came from the United States, Italy and Spain and covered acute and convalescent phases of COVID-19. Where HLA class I and class II types were available, the types were taken from metadata supplied by the sample provider, not from assay-based typing. Samples came from the ongoing ImmuneRACE study (first 160 participants) plus 1,254 subjects from 6 global collaborators. The prospective study material was composed of cDNA or gDNA derived from T cells, B-cell-depleted T cells, or PBMCs. A freely available public database, intended as a resource for researchers studying the immune response to SARS-CoV-2, is where the repertoires were released. The sample metadata nearly always contained a de-identified subject ID, COVID-19 status, age in years and sex. Subjects who had been exposed to COVID-19, were actively infected with it, or had recovered from it provided the deeply sampled blood TCRbeta repertoires that made up the dataset. Beyond this particular receptor, the publication reports: Clinical and demographic metadata were provided uncurated, with the amount varying by source and participant.

In the prospective study, participants were roughly 18 to 100 years old, resided in about two dozen geographic areas of the United States, and were enrolled through a virtual design. To assign participants to cohorts, the prospective study relied on clinical history that participants themselves reported in a screening survey and a study questionnaire. ImmuneRACE Cohort 3 recovered participants were defined by two consecutive negative NP/OP PCR tests, healthcare professional clearance, or symptom resolution. In the prospective study, mobile phlebotomists collected whole blood, serum and a nasopharyngeal or oropharyngeal swab from each participant. Prospective study participants could optionally give additional blood draws and questionnaires over a 2-month period. Blood samples from the prospective study were shipped frozen or at room temperature prior to DNA extraction. TCRbeta CDR3 regions were amplified from genomic DNA using the immunoSEQ Assay, a bias-controlled multiplex PCR. The original pipeline was this. Nucleated cell counts per sample were estimated from amplification of reference gene primers within the assay. To quantify the absolute abundance of each unique TCRbeta CDR3 rearrangement, sequence reads were collapsed and filtered. Productive Simpson clonality was computed per sample as the square root of Simpson's diversity index over productive rearrangements. TCRdb provides this immuneACCESS table in a form limited to in-frame rearrangements. Some clones are lacking; in checked studies, under half of them reflect an unresolved V gene, and why the rest are absent is not known. D and trimming come from the DNA, and the V and J calls and clone size come from that table. For this sample there are around 250,000 clones; 70% to 90% appear just once. The ten largest clonotypes hold 1.9% of the sample.

The specimen was PBMCs or T cells enriched from blood (not recorded which). This TCR was sampled from a woman aged 45-65 years who had recovered from COVID-19. The rearrangement combines TRBV2 with TRBJ2-3; TRBD2 might be the D gene, on 7 matching bases. The base sequence is TGTGCCAGCAGTACTGGGGGGGCAGACACAGATACGCAGTATTTT. It specifies CASSTGGADTDTQYF.